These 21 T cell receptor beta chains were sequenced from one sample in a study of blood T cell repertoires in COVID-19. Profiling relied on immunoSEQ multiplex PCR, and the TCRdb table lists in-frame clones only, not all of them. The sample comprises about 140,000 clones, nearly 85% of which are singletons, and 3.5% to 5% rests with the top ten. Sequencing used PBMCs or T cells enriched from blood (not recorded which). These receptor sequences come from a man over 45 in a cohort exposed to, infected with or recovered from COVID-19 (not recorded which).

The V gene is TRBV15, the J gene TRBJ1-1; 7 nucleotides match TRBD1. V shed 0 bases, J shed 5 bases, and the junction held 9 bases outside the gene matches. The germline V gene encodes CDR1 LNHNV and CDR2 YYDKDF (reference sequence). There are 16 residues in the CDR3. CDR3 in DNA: TGTGCCACCAGCAGAGAACAGGGGAGTGGAATAACTGAAGCTTTCTTT. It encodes CATSREQGSGITEAFF.

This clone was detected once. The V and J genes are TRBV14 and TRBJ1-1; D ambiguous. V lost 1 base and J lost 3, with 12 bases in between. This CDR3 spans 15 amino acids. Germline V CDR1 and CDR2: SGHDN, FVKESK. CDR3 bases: TGTGCCAGCAGCCAAGGGGCAGGCCGCCACACTGAAGCTTTCTTT. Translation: CASSQGAGRHTEAFF.

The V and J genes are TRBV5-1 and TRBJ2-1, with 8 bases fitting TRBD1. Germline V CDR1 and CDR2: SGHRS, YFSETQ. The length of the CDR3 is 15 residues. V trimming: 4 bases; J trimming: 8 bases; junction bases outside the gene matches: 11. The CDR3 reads CASSPTRDRFDEQFF. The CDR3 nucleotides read TGCGCCAGCAGCCCCACTCGGGACAGGTTTGATGAGCAGTTCTTC.

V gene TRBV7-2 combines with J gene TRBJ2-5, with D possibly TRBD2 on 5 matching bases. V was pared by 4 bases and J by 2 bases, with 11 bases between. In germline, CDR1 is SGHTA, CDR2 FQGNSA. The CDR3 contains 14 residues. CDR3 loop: CASSSDSLQETQYF. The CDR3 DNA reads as TGTGCCAGCAGCTCGGACTCCTTACAAGAGACCCAGTACTTC.

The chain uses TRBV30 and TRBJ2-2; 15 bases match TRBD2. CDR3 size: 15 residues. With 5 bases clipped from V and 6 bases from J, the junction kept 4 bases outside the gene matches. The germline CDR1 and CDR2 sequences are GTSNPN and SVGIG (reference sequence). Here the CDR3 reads CAWGGLAGGPGELFF. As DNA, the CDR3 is TGTGCCTGGGGGGGACTAGCGGGAGGCCCCGGGGAGCTGTTTTTT.

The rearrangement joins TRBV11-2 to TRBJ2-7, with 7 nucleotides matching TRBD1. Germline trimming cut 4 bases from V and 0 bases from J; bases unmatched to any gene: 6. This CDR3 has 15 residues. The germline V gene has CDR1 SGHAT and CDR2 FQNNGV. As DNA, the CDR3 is TGTGCCAGCAGCTCGTCGGGACAGATCTCCTACGAGCAGTACTTC. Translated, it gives CASSSSGQISYEQYF.

The CDR3 sequence: CASSQGLVQETQYF. CDR3 nucleotide sequence: TGTGCCAGCAGCCAAGGACTCGTTCAAGAGACCCAGTACTTC. This rearrangement joins TRBV3-1 (or the pseudogene TRBV3-2) to TRBJ2-5; D call uncertain. Trimming pared 1 base from V and 2 bases from J, leaving 8 bases between. Germline V gives CDR1 LGHDT, CDR2 YNNKEL (reference sequence). This CDR3 region has 14 residues.

This CDR3 is CASSPAGDEQYF. For the CDR3, the DNA is TGTGCCAGCTCACCTGCAGGGGACGAGCAGTACTTC. The V and J genes are TRBV18 and TRBJ2-7, with a possible D match to TRBD1 (6 bases). V dropped 3 bases and J dropped 5 bases, with 8 bases sitting between them. Germline V CDR1 and CDR2: KGHSH, LQKENI. The CDR3 extends over 12 amino acids.

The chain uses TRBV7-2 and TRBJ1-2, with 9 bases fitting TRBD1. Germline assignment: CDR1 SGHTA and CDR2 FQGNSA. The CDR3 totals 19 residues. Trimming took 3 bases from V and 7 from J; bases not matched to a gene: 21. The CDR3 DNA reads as TGTGCCAGCAGCTTCCTGCTCGAGAAAAACAGGGGGCAGTCGAGTGGCTACACCTTC. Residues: CASSFLLEKNRGQSSGYTF. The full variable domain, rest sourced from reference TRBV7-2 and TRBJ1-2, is GAGVSQSPSNKVTEKGKDVELRCDPISGHTALYWYRQSLGQGLEFLIYFQGNSAPDKSGLPSDRFSAERTGGSVSTLTIQRTQQEDSAVYLCASSFLLEKNRGQSSGYTFGSGTRLTVV.

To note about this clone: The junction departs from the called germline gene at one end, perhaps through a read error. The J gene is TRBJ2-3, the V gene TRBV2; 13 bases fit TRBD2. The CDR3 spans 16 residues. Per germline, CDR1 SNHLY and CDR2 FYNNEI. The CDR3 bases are TGTGCCAGCAGTGGGCGGACTAGCGGGAGCATAGATACGCAGTATTTT. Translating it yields CASSGRTSGSIDTQYF.

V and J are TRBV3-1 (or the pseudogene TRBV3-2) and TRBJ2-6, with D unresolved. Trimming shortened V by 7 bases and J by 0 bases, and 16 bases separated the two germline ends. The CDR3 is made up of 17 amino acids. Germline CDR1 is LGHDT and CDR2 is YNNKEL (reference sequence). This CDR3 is CASTRPGLDSGANVLTF. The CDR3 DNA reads TGTGCCAGCACCCGACCAGGATTAGACTCTGGGGCCAACGTCCTGACTTTC.

CDR3 in amino acids: CSAPQGHGYTF. Here the CDR3 DNA reads TGCAGTGCACCACAGGGTCACGGCTACACCTTC. This chain links TRBV20-1 with TRBJ1-2; a weak D match, TRBD1 (6 bases). Germline V CDR1 and CDR2: DFQATT, SNEGSKA (reference sequence). The CDR3 has 11 amino acids. V lost 6 bases and J 8 bases, leaving 13 bases between the germline ends.

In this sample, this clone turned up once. The CDR3 loop reads CAWSGTGGGKLFF. In DNA form, the CDR3 reads TGTGCCTGGAGCGGGACAGGGGGTGGAAAACTGTTTTTT. The chain joins TRBV30 to TRBJ1-4; the match to TRBD1 covers 11 bases. The V segment lost 3 bases and the J segment 10 bases; nucleotides outside the gene matches: 4. Germline V gene sequence: CDR1 GTSNPN, CDR2 SVGIG (reference sequence). This CDR3 is 13 amino acids long. Combining the CDR3 with reference TRBV30 and TRBJ1-4 gives the whole variable domain SQTIHQWPATLVQPVGSPLSLECTVEGTSNPNLYWYRQAAGRGLQLLFYSVGIGQISSEVPQNLSASRPQDRQFILSSKKLLLSDSGFYLCAWSGTGGGKLFFGSGTQLSVL.

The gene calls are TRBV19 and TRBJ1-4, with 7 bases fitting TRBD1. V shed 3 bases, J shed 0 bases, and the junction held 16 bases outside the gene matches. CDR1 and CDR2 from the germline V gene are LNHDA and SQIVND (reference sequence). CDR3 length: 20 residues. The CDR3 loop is CASSIWAPQGLPSTNEKLFF. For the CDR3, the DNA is TGTGCCAGTAGTATCTGGGCCCCACAGGGGCTACCCTCAACTAATGAAAAACTGTTTTTT.

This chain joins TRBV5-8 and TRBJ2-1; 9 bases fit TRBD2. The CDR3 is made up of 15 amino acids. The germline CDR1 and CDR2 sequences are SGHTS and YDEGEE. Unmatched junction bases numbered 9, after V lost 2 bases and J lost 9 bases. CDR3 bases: TGTGCCAGCAGCTTCCCGTGGGGCGGGAGGGGTGAGCAGTTCTTC. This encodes CASSFPWGGRGEQFF. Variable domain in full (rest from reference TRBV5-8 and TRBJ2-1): EAGVTQSPTHLIKTRGQQATLRCSPISGHTSVYWYQQALGLGLQFLLWYDEGEERNRGNFPPRFSGRQFPNYSSELNVNALELEDSALYLCASSFPWGGRGEQFFGPGTRLTVL.

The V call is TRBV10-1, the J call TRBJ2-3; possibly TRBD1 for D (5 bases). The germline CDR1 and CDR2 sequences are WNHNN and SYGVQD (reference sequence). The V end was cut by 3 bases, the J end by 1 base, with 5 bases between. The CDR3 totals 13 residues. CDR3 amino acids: CASSEGGTDTQYF. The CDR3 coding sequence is TGCGCCAGCAGTGAAGGGGGCACAGATACGCAGTATTTT.

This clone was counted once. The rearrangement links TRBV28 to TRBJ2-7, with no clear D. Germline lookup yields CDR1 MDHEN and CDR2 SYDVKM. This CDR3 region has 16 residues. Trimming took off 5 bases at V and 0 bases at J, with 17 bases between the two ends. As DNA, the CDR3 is TGTGCCAGCAGTCCACCAGCCGGGTTAAGCTCCTACGAGCAGTACTTC. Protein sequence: CASSPPAGLSSYEQYF.

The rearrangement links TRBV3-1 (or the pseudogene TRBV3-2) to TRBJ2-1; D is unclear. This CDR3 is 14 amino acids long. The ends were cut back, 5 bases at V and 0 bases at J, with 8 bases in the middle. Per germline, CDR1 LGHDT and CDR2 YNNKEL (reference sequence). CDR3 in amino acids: CASSFASSYNEQFF. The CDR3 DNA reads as TGTGCCAGCAGCTTTGCGAGCTCCTACAATGAGCAGTTCTTC.

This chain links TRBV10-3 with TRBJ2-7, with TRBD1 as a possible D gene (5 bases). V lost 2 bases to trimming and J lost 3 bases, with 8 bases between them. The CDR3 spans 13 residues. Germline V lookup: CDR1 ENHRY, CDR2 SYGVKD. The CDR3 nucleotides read TGTGCCATCAGTGAGGACAGCCTCTACGAGCAGTACTTC. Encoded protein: CAISEDSLYEQYF.

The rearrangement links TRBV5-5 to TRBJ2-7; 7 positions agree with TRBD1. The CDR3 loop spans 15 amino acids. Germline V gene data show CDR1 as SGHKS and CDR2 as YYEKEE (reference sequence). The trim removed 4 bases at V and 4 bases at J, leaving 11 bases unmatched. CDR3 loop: CASSASTGVGYEQYF. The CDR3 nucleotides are TGTGCCAGCAGCGCGTCTACAGGGGTGGGATACGAGCAGTACTTC.

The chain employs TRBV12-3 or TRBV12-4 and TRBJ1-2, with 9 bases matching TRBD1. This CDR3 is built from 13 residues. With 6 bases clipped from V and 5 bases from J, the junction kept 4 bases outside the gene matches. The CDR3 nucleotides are TGTGCCAGCAGCAAAGGGACAGGGTATGGCTACACCTTC. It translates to CASSKGTGYGYTF.